Listed below are T cell receptor beta chains from one sample, sequenced in a study of T cells after posttransplantation cyclophosphamide. Clones were read by immunoSEQ multiplex PCR, and TCRdb kept only the in-frame ones, dropping some. The sample lists 11,000 or so clones, roughly 1.9% occurring once. Sequenced here: PBMCs, sampled after allogeneic stem cell transplant with posttransplant cyclophosphamide. These receptors originate from a young adult male patient who received an allogeneic stem cell transplant from a related donor, was CMV-positive, and had no GVHD. These T cells may partly come from the graft donor. Each CDR3 is given with its conserved first and last residue. D genes are given only for firm matches. Rows may omit the clone size; those that give it use once, few, many or a size class.

v_call	d_call	j_call	clone_size	cdr3_aa	cdr3_nt
TRBV5-3	TRBD2	TRBJ2-5	few	CARSHSGGGQETQYF	TGTGCCAGAAGCCATAGCGGGGGGGGACAAGAGACCCAGTACTTC
TRBV18	.	TRBJ1-4	.	CASSAGSNEKLFF	TGTGCCAGCTCTGCGGGCTCTAATGAAAAACTGTTTTTT
TRBV13	.	TRBJ2-1	few	CASSLRGAVFF	TGTGCCAGCAGCTTAAGGGGTGCCGTGTTCTTC
TRBV11-2	TRBD1	TRBJ2-5	few	CASSSTGQTFAETQYF	TGTGCCAGCAGCTCTACGGGACAGACTTTCGCGGAGACCCAGTACTTC
TRBV19	.	TRBJ1-1	.	CASSLGAGAEAFF	TGTGCCAGTAGTCTTGGGGCGGGGGCTGAAGCTTTCTTT
TRBV6-5	.	TRBJ2-1	few	CASSVGTNYNEQFF	TGTGCCAGCAGCGTCGGGACAAACTACAATGAGCAGTTCTTC
TRBV18	TRBD1	TRBJ1-4	few	CASSLNPTGEKLFF	TGTGCCAGCTCACTAAACCCGACAGGGGAAAAACTGTTTTTT
TRBV10-3	.	TRBJ1-6	.	CAISEVYLGSSPLHF	TGTGCCATCAGTGAAGTATACCTAGGTAGTTCACCCCTCCACTTT
TRBV19	TRBD2	TRBJ2-2	.	CASSKGGLARTGELFF	TGTGCCAGTAGTAAAGGGGGACTAGCGCGCACCGGGGAGCTGTTTTTT
TRBV30	.	TRBJ2-1	.	CAWSVSRYRANEQFF	TGTGCCTGGAGTGTATCTAGATATAGAGCAAATGAGCAGTTCTTC
TRBV28	TRBD1	TRBJ1-1	.	CASSPHRQGGTEAFF	TGTGCCAGCAGTCCTCACAGACAGGGGGGCACTGAAGCTTTCTTT
TRBV28	.	TRBJ1-5	.	CASRGNQPQHF	TGTGCCAGCCGAGGGAATCAGCCCCAGCATTTT
TRBV6-1	.	TRBJ2-2	.	CASRELYTGELFF	TGTGCCAGCAGGGAACTCTACACCGGGGAGCTGTTTTTT
TRBV6-4	TRBD2	TRBJ2-1	few	CASSRTGGLYNEQFF	TGTGCCAGCAGTAGGACGGGGGGGCTTTACAATGAGCAGTTCTTC
TRBV10-3	TRBD2	TRBJ2-5	.	CAISEFLFPSGGETQYF	TGTGCCATCAGTGAGTTCCTTTTTCCTTCGGGGGGAGAGACCCAGTACTTC
TRBV7-3	TRBD1	TRBJ2-2	.	CASSPYRQGTGELFF	TGTGCCAGCAGCCCCTACCGACAGGGCACCGGGGAGCTGTTTTTT
TRBV6-1	.	TRBJ2-1	few	CASSSPWREQFF	TGTGCCAGCAGTTCCCCGTGGAGGGAGCAGTTCTTC
TRBV4-2	TRBD2	TRBJ2-2	medium-sized	CASRGSGRSGELFF	TGTGCCAGCCGGGGGAGCGGGAGATCCGGGGAGCTGTTTTTT
TRBV6-1	.	TRBJ2-4	.	CASSERSQGGIQYF	TGTGCCAGCAGTGAAAGGTCTCAGGGCGGCATTCAGTACTTC
TRBV25-1	TRBD2	TRBJ2-1	few	CASSTFTSGSRNEQFF	TGTGCCAGCAGTACGTTCACTAGCGGGAGTAGGAATGAGCAGTTCTTC
TRBV13	TRBD1	TRBJ1-4	few	CASSVQGKDEKLFF	TGTGCCAGCAGCGTACAGGGGAAGGATGAAAAACTGTTTTTT
TRBV5-1	TRBD2	TRBJ2-7	.	CASSPGGDDPRRGQYF	TGCGCCAGCAGCCCGGGGGGGGATGATCCCCGCCGAGGGCAGTACTTC
TRBV5-1	TRBD2	TRBJ2-1	few	CASSWNPGLAGGSRNEQFF	TGCGCCAGCAGCTGGAATCCGGGACTAGCGGGAGGTAGCCGGAATGAGCAGTTCTTC
TRBV5-6	TRBD2	TRBJ2-2	few	CASSWGRLARVTAELFF	TGTGCCAGCAGCTGGGGAAGACTAGCGCGAGTGACAGCGGAGCTGTTTTTT
TRBV7-9	.	TRBJ2-5	few	CASSDFTGTRETQYF	TGTGCCAGCAGCGATTTCACAGGGACCAGGGAGACCCAGTACTTC
TRBV5-1	.	TRBJ2-7	few	CASSWRSISYEQYF	TGCGCCAGCAGCTGGAGATCAATTTCCTACGAGCAGTACTTC
TRBV4-1	.	TRBJ2-2	.	CASSQTGTLGTGELFF	TGCGCCAGCAGCCAAACCGGGACATTAGGCACCGGGGAGCTGTTTTTT
TRBV25-1	.	TRBJ2-3	few	CASSPERGGPSTDTQYF	TGTGCCAGCAGTCCGGAGCGAGGAGGGCCCAGCACAGATACGCAGTATTTT
TRBV27	TRBD2	TRBJ2-5	few	CASSPLSGRRQETQYF	TGTGCCAGCAGCCCCCTTAGCGGGAGGAGGCAAGAGACCCAGTACTTC
TRBV18	.	TRBJ1-2	few	CASSPGIDYGYTF	TGTGCCAGCTCGCCCGGGATCGACTATGGCTACACCTTC
TRBV6-6	.	TRBJ2-7	few	CASSYLQGSSYEQYF	TGTGCCAGCAGTTACTTACAGGGTTCCTCCTACGAGCAGTACTTC
TRBV7-8	.	TRBJ2-5	few	CASSLKYKAQYF	TGTGCCAGCAGCTTAAAATACAAAGCCCAGTACTTC
TRBV7-2	.	TRBJ1-3	few	CASSLATGLAGNTIYF	TGTGCCAGCAGCTTAGCCACGGGGTTAGCTGGAAACACCATATATTTT
TRBV6-5	.	TRBJ1-3	medium-sized	CASSYLRSGNTIYF	TGTGCCAGCAGTTACCTGAGATCTGGAAACACCATATATTTT
TRBV25-1	.	TRBJ1-1	few	CASRVAGLNTEAFF	TGTGCCAGCCGTGTAGCGGGGCTGAACACTGAAGCTTTCTTT
TRBV6-6	.	TRBJ2-7	medium-sized	CASREQVAYEQYF	TGTGCCAGCAGGGAACAGGTAGCCTACGAGCAGTACTTC
TRBV29-1	TRBD2	TRBJ2-2	few	CSVNLGTSTGELFF	TGCAGCGTTAACCTCGGGACTAGCACCGGGGAGCTGTTTTTT
TRBV5-5	.	TRBJ1-3	.	CASSQAVRAGGNTIYF	TGTGCCAGCAGCCAAGCCGTGAGGGCAGGTGGAAACACCATATATTTT
TRBV19	TRBD1	TRBJ2-4	.	CASTGNRGLAKNIQYF	TGTGCCAGTACCGGGAACAGGGGTCTAGCCAAAAACATTCAGTACTTC
TRBV11-2	.	TRBJ2-7	.	CASSLDLQGAPSEQYF	TGTGCCAGCAGCTTAGACCTACAGGGAGCCCCCTCCGAGCAGTACTTC
TRBV9	.	TRBJ2-2	.	CASSTGPAGELFF	TGTGCCAGCAGCACAGGGCCGGCCGGGGAGCTGTTTTTT
TRBV18	TRBD1	TRBJ1-1	.	CASSPIQGGTEAFF	TGTGCCAGCTCCCCGATCCAGGGGGGCACTGAAGCTTTCTTT
TRBV18	TRBD1	TRBJ2-2	.	CASSQGQATTGELFF	TGTGCCAGCTCTCAGGGACAGGCGACCACCGGGGAGCTGTTTTTT
TRBV4-1	.	TRBJ1-1	few	CASSPEGSGKVTEAFF	TGCGCCAGCAGCCCCGAAGGCTCAGGGAAGGTCACTGAAGCTTTCTTT
TRBV10-3	.	TRBJ2-7	few	CAISEWAGNEQYF	TGTGCCATCAGTGAATGGGCAGGGAACGAGCAGTACTTC
TRBV14	TRBD1	TRBJ2-7	few	CASSQGLTGLGYEQYF	TGTGCCAGCAGCCAAGGCCTGACAGGGCTCGGCTACGAGCAGTACTTC
TRBV19	TRBD2	TRBJ2-5	.	CASRKGLAGVGETQYF	TGTGCCAGTAGGAAGGGTCTAGCGGGAGTTGGTGAGACCCAGTACTTC
TRBV27	.	TRBJ1-6	.	CASSPRVTIIQSLPLHF	TGTGCCAGCAGCCCGCGGGTTACTATAATTCAGTCTCTCCCCCTCCACTTT
TRBV19	TRBD1	TRBJ1-6	.	CASGGQASPPLHF	TGTGCCAGTGGGGGACAGGCCTCACCACCCCTCCACTTT
TRBV6-5	.	TRBJ2-1	few	CASRITGTYNEQFF	TGTGCCAGCAGGATCACAGGGACCTACAATGAGCAGTTCTTC
TRBV7-8	TRBD2	TRBJ2-1	few	CASSTGLAGYNEQFF	TGTGCCAGCAGCACGGGACTAGCGGGGTACAATGAGCAGTTCTTC